This TCR beta chain is from a study of blood T cell repertoires in COVID-19. The repertoire was sequenced with immunoSEQ multiplex PCR; TCRdb's copy has only in-frame clones and lacks some. The sample holds nearly 250,000 clones, approximately 85% seen once. The CDR3 contains 14 residues. V shed 5 bases, J shed 6 bases, and the junction held 4 bases outside the gene matches. Looked up from germline, CDR1 is LNHDA and CDR2 is SQIVND (reference sequence). The source of this sequence is a woman older than 75 with COVID-19, enrolled during active disease. Sequencing was done on a sample of peripheral blood. This chain links TRBV19 with TRBJ1-6; 7 nucleotides match TRBD1. Here the CDR3 DNA reads TGTGCCAGTAGTGGGGGGACAGCTAATTCACCCCTCCACTTT. Translating it yields CASSGGTANSPLHF.